The present TCR beta chain was sequenced within a study of T cell responses to AZD1222 COVID-19 vaccine. The germline gives CDR1 LGHNA, CDR2 YSLEER. Trimming at V came to 1 base and at J to 1 base, leaving 6 bases not matched to a gene. The CDR3 extends over 16 amino acids. Method: immunoSEQ multiplex PCR; TCRdb's copy keeps in-frame clones and lacks some. The sample includes 83,000 or so clones, under 95% seen only once; the top ten take under 35%. Sequences were derived from peripheral blood, sampled 28 days after the second AZD1222 dose. The sequence came from an adult who received the AZD1222 COVID-19 vaccine. The chain couples TRBV4-3 to TRBJ1-2; 7 nucleotides line up with TRBD1. The CDR3 sequence: CASSQGPGQSNYGYTF. In DNA, the CDR3 is TGCGCCAGCAGCCAAGGGCCGGGACAGAGTAACTATGGCTACACCTTC.